This T cell receptor beta chain was sequenced for a study of graft-versus-host responses after intestinal transplantation. Study-wide background: Grafts that recipients had were multivisceral, liver-intestinal, or isolated intestinal transplants. Among the recipients, all got anti-thymocyte globulin induction and then tacrolimus and steroids for roughly three years.

Study conclusions and caveats: GvH clones surfaced in recipient marrow, some emerging earlier in ileum or blood. Subjects displaying graft-donor T cell macrochimerism possessed elevated graft-versus-host to host-versus-graft clonal ratios inside allografts.

The assay was immunoSEQ multiplex PCR, and TCRdb's table has in-frame clones only and misses some. The table lists 20,000 to 25,000 clones, approximately 94% of them singletons. For this clone: Its antigen is currently unknown.

The clonotype originates from a human patient who received an intestinal transplant, so some T cells may come from the graft donor. Sequenced here: PBMCs, sampled 156 days after intestinal transplant.

In nucleotides, the CDR3 is TGTGCCAGCAGTTTATCGATAGGAGGAGGTTGGGGCTACACCTTC. This codes for CASSLSIGGGWGYTF. The chain recombines TRBV27 with TRBJ1-2; D is undetermined. The CDR3 has 15 residues. CDR1 and CDR2 from the germline V gene are MNHEY and SMNVEV (reference sequence). V lost 0 bases and J 8 bases, leaving 16 bases between the germline ends.